This is a list of T cell receptor beta chains from one sample in a study of siplizumab effects on memory and regulatory T cells. Repertoires were generated with immunoSEQ multiplex PCR, while TCRdb's copy carries only in-frame clones and drops some. This sample has 15,000 to 20,000 clones, with approximately 50% found just once. Their target antigens are unknown. The specimen sequenced was CFSE-low (dividing) CD4+ T cells sorted from an allogeneic mixed lymphocyte reaction. These receptors were taken from a human donor in good health; the cells came from an allogeneic mixed lymphocyte reaction. CDR3s include the opening cysteine and the closing phenylalanine or tryptophan. Each record gives: clone size, J gene, CDR3 length, V gene, D gene, CDR3 DNA, CDR3 protein. A D gene is named only where the DNA matches it firmly. Where a row states a size, it is once, few, many or the class of an expanded clone; other rows omit it.

clone_size: few; j_call: TRBJ2-3; cdr3_length: 12; v_call: TRBV5-6; d_call: -; cdr3_nt: TGTGCCAGCAGCTTAATTGGAGGTACGCAGTATTTT; cdr3_aa: CASSLIGGTQYF
clone_size: -; j_call: TRBJ1-5; cdr3_length: 16; v_call: TRBV15; d_call: -; cdr3_nt: TGTGCCACCAGCAGAGTTGGGGGGTTTAACGGGCAGCCCCAGCATTTT; cdr3_aa: CATSRVGGFNGQPQHF
clone_size: -; j_call: TRBJ2-3; cdr3_length: 15; v_call: TRBV14; d_call: TRBD2; cdr3_nt: TGTGCCAGCAGCCAAAACCGACTAGCTACAGATACGCAGTATTTT; cdr3_aa: CASSQNRLATDTQYF
clone_size: -; j_call: TRBJ2-2; cdr3_length: 13; v_call: TRBV5-4; d_call: -; cdr3_nt: TGTGCCAGCAGCTGGAGGAGTGCCGGGGAGCTGTTTTTT; cdr3_aa: CASSWRSAGELFF
clone_size: -; j_call: TRBJ1-1; cdr3_length: 13; v_call: TRBV6-6; d_call: -; cdr3_nt: TGTGCCAGCAGTGGCAGGGAGGGTAGGGAAGCTTTCTTT; cdr3_aa: CASSGREGREAFF
clone_size: -; j_call: TRBJ1-2; cdr3_length: 16; v_call: TRBV4-3; d_call: -; cdr3_nt: TGCGCCAGCAGCCAAGGTGTGACAGCCCTTAACTATGGCTACACCTTC; cdr3_aa: CASSQGVTALNYGYTF
clone_size: few; j_call: TRBJ2-7; cdr3_length: 14; v_call: TRBV7-2; d_call: -; cdr3_nt: TGTGCCAGCAGCTTAGATGCGGGCTCCTACGAGCAGTACTTC; cdr3_aa: CASSLDAGSYEQYF
clone_size: -; j_call: TRBJ1-5; cdr3_length: 14; v_call: TRBV6-5; d_call: -; cdr3_nt: TGTGCCAGCAGTTACGTTCGGCTCAATCAGCCCCAGCATTTT; cdr3_aa: CASSYVRLNQPQHF
clone_size: -; j_call: TRBJ1-4; cdr3_length: 17; v_call: TRBV29-1; d_call: -; cdr3_nt: TGCAGCGTTGAAGTCTTGACCCCGACAGGCGGAAATGAAAAACTGTTTTTT; cdr3_aa: CSVEVLTPTGGNEKLFF
clone_size: -; j_call: TRBJ1-2; cdr3_length: 16; v_call: TRBV18; d_call: -; cdr3_nt: TGTGCCAGCTCACCACCCAGCCAAGGCCCCTTCTATGGCTACACCTTC; cdr3_aa: CASSPPSQGPFYGYTF
clone_size: -; j_call: TRBJ1-1; cdr3_length: 14; v_call: TRBV18; d_call: -; cdr3_nt: TGTGCCAGCTCACAATCCCTGGGAAGCACTGAAGCTTTCTTT; cdr3_aa: CASSQSLGSTEAFF
clone_size: -; j_call: TRBJ2-1; cdr3_length: 16; v_call: TRBV15; d_call: TRBD1; cdr3_nt: TGTGCCACCAGCATTTCAGGGGGTTCCCTTTACAATGAGCAGTTCTTC; cdr3_aa: CATSISGGSLYNEQFF
clone_size: few; j_call: TRBJ2-1; cdr3_length: 13; v_call: TRBV7-2; d_call: -; cdr3_nt: TGTGCCAGCAGCTTAAGTTTCGGGAATGAGCAGTTCTTC; cdr3_aa: CASSLSFGNEQFF
clone_size: -; j_call: TRBJ2-2; cdr3_length: 14; v_call: TRBV6-5; d_call: TRBD1; cdr3_nt: TGTGCCAGCTTCGACAGGGGAAACACCGGGGAGCTGTTTTTT; cdr3_aa: CASFDRGNTGELFF
clone_size: -; j_call: TRBJ1-2; cdr3_length: 13; v_call: TRBV5-6; d_call: TRBD1; cdr3_nt: TGTGCCAGCAGCCTTGACAGGGCGAGTGGCTACACCTTC; cdr3_aa: CASSLDRASGYTF
clone_size: -; j_call: TRBJ1-1; cdr3_length: 16; v_call: TRBV7-2; d_call: -; cdr3_nt: TGTGCCAGCAGCTTATTCTCAGGGAACCTGAACACTGAAGCTTTCTTT; cdr3_aa: CASSLFSGNLNTEAFF
clone_size: few; j_call: TRBJ1-5; cdr3_length: 16; v_call: TRBV19; d_call: -; cdr3_nt: TGTGCCAGTAGTATACCTTCGGGGGGGATCGATCAGCCCCAGCATTTT; cdr3_aa: CASSIPSGGIDQPQHF
clone_size: -; j_call: TRBJ2-3; cdr3_length: 14; v_call: TRBV18; d_call: TRBD2; cdr3_nt: TGTGCCAGCTCACCTTGGCGTAGCGGGGATACGCAGTATTTT; cdr3_aa: CASSPWRSGDTQYF
clone_size: few; j_call: TRBJ1-5; cdr3_length: 17; v_call: TRBV28; d_call: -; cdr3_nt: TGTGCCAGCAGTTTATTTTCCCAGGGGAGGGTTGGTCAGCCCCAGCATTTT; cdr3_aa: CASSLFSQGRVGQPQHF
clone_size: once; j_call: TRBJ2-3; cdr3_length: 12; v_call: TRBV7-3; d_call: -; cdr3_nt: TGTGCCAGCAGCTTACCGGATAATACGCAGTATTTT; cdr3_aa: CASSLPDNTQYF
clone_size: few; j_call: TRBJ1-2; cdr3_length: 14; v_call: TRBV25-1; d_call: TRBD1; cdr3_nt: TGTGCCAGCAGTGCAGACAGGGGTTTCTATGGCTACACCTTC; cdr3_aa: CASSADRGFYGYTF
clone_size: -; j_call: TRBJ2-1; cdr3_length: 13; v_call: TRBV6-5; d_call: -; cdr3_nt: TGTGCCAGCAGTTACGCCAGACTAAGTGAGCAGTTCTTC; cdr3_aa: CASSYARLSEQFF
clone_size: few; j_call: TRBJ1-2; cdr3_length: 14; v_call: TRBV7-3; d_call: -; cdr3_nt: TGTGCCAGCAGCTTACACCAGGGATCCGACGGCTACACCTTC; cdr3_aa: CASSLHQGSDGYTF
clone_size: many; j_call: TRBJ2-1; cdr3_length: 13; v_call: TRBV7-3; d_call: -; cdr3_nt: TGTGCCAGCAGCTATTCCCGAAACAATGAGCAGTTCTTC; cdr3_aa: CASSYSRNNEQFF
clone_size: few; j_call: TRBJ1-1; cdr3_length: 14; v_call: TRBV6-1; d_call: -; cdr3_nt: TGTGCCAGCAGTGAACAACGGGGAGTCACTGAAGCTTTCTTT; cdr3_aa: CASSEQRGVTEAFF
clone_size: -; j_call: TRBJ2-3; cdr3_length: 16; v_call: TRBV7-3; d_call: TRBD2; cdr3_nt: TGTGCCAGCAGCTTTGGGACTAGCGGGACCACAGATACGCAGTATTTT; cdr3_aa: CASSFGTSGTTDTQYF
clone_size: -; j_call: TRBJ2-6; cdr3_length: 13; v_call: TRBV7-9; d_call: -; cdr3_nt: TGTGCCAGCAGCTTAGGTGGGGCCAACGTCCTGACTTTC; cdr3_aa: CASSLGGANVLTF
clone_size: -; j_call: TRBJ1-2; cdr3_length: 14; v_call: TRBV7-9; d_call: -; cdr3_nt: TGTGCCAGCAGCCCCCTAGCCAGCGTAGATGGCTACACCTTC; cdr3_aa: CASSPLASVDGYTF
clone_size: -; j_call: TRBJ2-2; cdr3_length: 14; v_call: TRBV6-4; d_call: TRBD1; cdr3_nt: TGTGCCAGCAGCCAACAGGGGGTCACCGGGGAGCTGTTTTTT; cdr3_aa: CASSQQGVTGELFF
clone_size: few; j_call: TRBJ2-1; cdr3_length: 15; v_call: TRBV4-3; d_call: TRBD1; cdr3_nt: TGCGCCAGCAGCCAGCAGACAGGGGTCTACAATGAGCAGTTCTTC; cdr3_aa: CASSQQTGVYNEQFF
clone_size: -; j_call: TRBJ1-1; cdr3_length: 13; v_call: TRBV2; d_call: -; cdr3_nt: TGTGCCAGCAGTGAAGCGCTAGAACCTGAAGCTTTCTTT; cdr3_aa: CASSEALEPEAFF
clone_size: -; j_call: TRBJ2-3; cdr3_length: 13; v_call: TRBV30; d_call: -; cdr3_nt: TGTGCCTGGAGTGTACGGAGTTCGGATACGCAGTATTTT; cdr3_aa: CAWSVRSSDTQYF
clone_size: once; j_call: TRBJ1-3; cdr3_length: 16; v_call: TRBV28; d_call: TRBD1; cdr3_nt: TGTGCCATCGGGGGACAGGCGGCATGGGCTGGAAACACCATATATTTT; cdr3_aa: CAIGGQAAWAGNTIYF
clone_size: -; j_call: TRBJ1-4; cdr3_length: 15; v_call: TRBV23-1; d_call: TRBD1; cdr3_nt: TGCGCCAGCAGTCACCCCGACAGGGGGCATGGGAAAACTGTTTTT; cdr3_aa: CASSHPDRGHGKTVF
clone_size: -; j_call: TRBJ1-3; cdr3_length: 13; v_call: TRBV18; d_call: -; cdr3_nt: TGTGCCAGCTCCGCGGGTTCTGGAAACACCATATATTTT; cdr3_aa: CASSAGSGNTIYF
clone_size: once; j_call: TRBJ2-5; cdr3_length: 14; v_call: TRBV10-3; d_call: -; cdr3_nt: TGTGCCATCAGTGAGTCGACGGGAGTAGAGACCCAGTACTTC; cdr3_aa: CAISESTGVETQYF
clone_size: -; j_call: TRBJ2-7; cdr3_length: 15; v_call: TRBV28; d_call: TRBD2; cdr3_nt: TGTGCCAGCACCTTACCCGGAGCTAGCGGGGGCGAGCAGTACTTC; cdr3_aa: CASTLPGASGGEQYF
clone_size: -; j_call: TRBJ2-5; cdr3_length: 11; v_call: TRBV10-3; d_call: -; cdr3_nt: TGTGCCATCAGTGGGGGGGAGACCCAGTACTTC; cdr3_aa: CAISGGETQYF
clone_size: -; j_call: TRBJ1-2; cdr3_length: 13; v_call: TRBV11-1; d_call: -; cdr3_nt: TGTGCCAGCAGCCCAGGACAGACCTATGGCTACACCTTC; cdr3_aa: CASSPGQTYGYTF
clone_size: -; j_call: TRBJ1-4; cdr3_length: 15; v_call: TRBV6-5; d_call: TRBD1; cdr3_nt: TGTGCCAGCAGTTACTCCGGGACAGGGCATGAAAAACTGTTTTTT; cdr3_aa: CASSYSGTGHEKLFF
clone_size: -; j_call: TRBJ1-4; cdr3_length: 18; v_call: TRBV28; d_call: TRBD1; cdr3_nt: TGTGCCAGCACCACAAATCCGGGACAGGGGGCGACTAATGAAAAACTGTTTTTT; cdr3_aa: CASTTNPGQGATNEKLFF
clone_size: -; j_call: TRBJ2-1; cdr3_length: 15; v_call: TRBV7-3; d_call: TRBD2; cdr3_nt: TGTGCCAGCAGCTTAACGTGGGGGGGTTGGAATGAGCAGTTCTTC; cdr3_aa: CASSLTWGGWNEQFF
clone_size: -; j_call: TRBJ1-1; cdr3_length: 13; v_call: TRBV2; d_call: -; cdr3_nt: TGTGCCAGCAGTACACAGGGGAACACTGAAGCTTTCTTT; cdr3_aa: CASSTQGNTEAFF
clone_size: -; j_call: TRBJ2-3; cdr3_length: 14; v_call: TRBV4-1; d_call: -; cdr3_nt: TGCGCCAGCAGCCAAGACCAAAGCACAGATACGCAGTATTTT; cdr3_aa: CASSQDQSTDTQYF
clone_size: -; j_call: TRBJ1-2; cdr3_length: 13; v_call: TRBV6-1; d_call: TRBD1; cdr3_nt: TGTGCCAGCAGAACAGGGGCGAACTATGGCTACACCTTC; cdr3_aa: CASRTGANYGYTF
clone_size: -; j_call: TRBJ1-2; cdr3_length: 14; v_call: TRBV7-9; d_call: -; cdr3_nt: TGTGCCAGCAGCTTAGCGTCCTCCTATGTTGGCTACACCTTC; cdr3_aa: CASSLASSYVGYTF
clone_size: -; j_call: TRBJ2-5; cdr3_length: 14; v_call: TRBV10-3; d_call: TRBD1; cdr3_nt: TGTGCCACCAAACCGGGACAGGAACAAGAGACCCAGTACTTC; cdr3_aa: CATKPGQEQETQYF
clone_size: -; j_call: TRBJ1-4; cdr3_length: 13; v_call: TRBV18; d_call: -; cdr3_nt: TGTGCCAGCTCTAGGGGGGTAGACGAAAAACTGTTTTTT; cdr3_aa: CASSRGVDEKLFF
clone_size: -; j_call: TRBJ1-5; cdr3_length: 16; v_call: TRBV6-1; d_call: -; cdr3_nt: TGTGCCAGCAGTGAACAACTCCAGGAGATCAATCAGCCCCAGCATTTT; cdr3_aa: CASSEQLQEINQPQHF
clone_size: -; j_call: TRBJ1-6; cdr3_length: 13; v_call: TRBV7-3; d_call: -; cdr3_nt: TGTGCCAGCAGCTTGGAACATAATTCACCCCTCCACTTT; cdr3_aa: CASSLEHNSPLHF
clone_size: -; j_call: TRBJ2-5; cdr3_length: 15; v_call: TRBV5-5; d_call: TRBD2; cdr3_nt: TGTGCCAGCAGCGCCCGGCTAGCGGCCCAAGAGACCCAGTACTTC; cdr3_aa: CASSARLAAQETQYF
clone_size: few; j_call: TRBJ2-2; cdr3_length: 14; v_call: TRBV7-2; d_call: -; cdr3_nt: TGTGCCAGCAGCCCGCACACGTCCAGTTGGGAGCTGTTTTTT; cdr3_aa: CASSPHTSSWELFF
clone_size: few; j_call: TRBJ2-2; cdr3_length: 17; v_call: TRBV2; d_call: -; cdr3_nt: TGTGCCAGATCGGACGCTGGACGGGGCGGGGCATTGGGGGAGCTGTTTTTT; cdr3_aa: CARSDAGRGGALGELFF
clone_size: few; j_call: TRBJ2-3; cdr3_length: 14; v_call: TRBV19; d_call: -; cdr3_nt: TGTGCCAGTAGTATGACAGCGAGCACAGATACGCAGTATTTT; cdr3_aa: CASSMTASTDTQYF
clone_size: -; j_call: TRBJ2-7; cdr3_length: 13; v_call: TRBV7-3; d_call: -; cdr3_nt: TGTGCCAGCAGCTACCGGGGCGCCTACGAGCAGTACTTC; cdr3_aa: CASSYRGAYEQYF